Below, 29 T cell receptor beta chains from the same sample are listed, as sequenced in a study of blood T cell repertoires in COVID-19. Clones were read by immunoSEQ multiplex PCR, and TCRdb kept only the in-frame ones, dropping some. The sample has tens of thousands of clones, roughly 90% seen once. The sample comprised peripheral blood. Receptors were obtained from a woman between 45 and 65 years old with active or convalescent COVID-19.

The chain links TRBV15 to TRBJ1-2; D gene uncertain. This CDR3 contains 15 residues. Per the germline V gene, CDR1 is LNHNV and CDR2 is YYDKDF (reference sequence). Trimming pared 5 bases from V and 10 bases from J, leaving 23 bases between. The CDR3 sequence: CATSVHPGVAKVYTF. The CDR3 DNA reads as TGTGCCACCAGCGTACATCCAGGCGTCGCTAAAGTCTACACCTTC. The full variable domain, with the rest looked up from reference TRBV15 and TRBJ1-2, is DAMVIQNPRYQVTQFGKPVTLSCSQTLNHNVMYWYQQKSSQAPKLLFHYYDKDFNNEADTPDNFQSRRPNTSFCFLDIRSPGLGDTAMYLCATSVHPGVAKVYTFGSGTRLTVV.

This chain connects TRBV19 to TRBJ1-3; 7 bases align to TRBD1. In germline, CDR1 is LNHDA, CDR2 SQIVND (reference sequence). The CDR3 extends over 15 amino acids. With V trimmed by 4 bases and J by 4 bases, 7 bases remained unmatched. DNA of the CDR3: TGTGCCAGTAGTACCCAGGGGGATCGGGGAAACACCATATATTTT. Translation: CASSTQGDRGNTIYF.

The chain couples TRBV7-9 to TRBJ2-1; TRBD2 matches 7 bases. The CDR3 has 15 amino acids. Trimming at V came to 8 bases and at J to 4 bases, leaving 11 bases not matched to a gene. Germline-derived CDR1 and CDR2 are SEHNR and FQNEAQ (reference sequence). The chain's CDR3 is CASDFRERGYNEQFF. The DNA for the CDR3 is TGTGCCAGCGACTTCCGAGAGCGGGGTTACAATGAGCAGTTCTTC.

The V and J genes are TRBV19 and TRBJ2-2; the match to TRBD2 covers 12 bases. This CDR3 has 18 amino acids. Trimming removed 7 bases from V and 3 bases from J; junction bases left unmatched: 12. Germline-derived CDR1 and CDR2 are LNHDA and SQIVND (reference sequence). CDR3 amino acids: CASTPGLAGGGDTGELFF. The CDR3 region has the DNA TGTGCCAGTACCCCCGGGCTAGCGGGAGGGGGAGACACCGGGGAGCTGTTTTTT.

The chain is built from TRBV27 and TRBJ1-1; TRBD1 matches at 8 bases. This CDR3 comprises 16 residues. V shed 6 bases, J shed 4 bases, and the junction held 13 bases outside the gene matches. CDR1 and CDR2 (germline): MNHEY, SMNVEV (reference sequence). CDR3 region: CASSQRQGTPSTEAFF. As DNA, the CDR3 is TGTGCCAGCAGCCAACGACAGGGGACCCCGTCCACTGAAGCTTTCTTT.

The chain employs TRBV6-2 or TRBV6-3 and TRBJ1-2, with 10 bases fitting TRBD1. This CDR3 spans 16 amino acids. Germline V gene data show CDR1 as MNHEY and CDR2 as SVGEGT. Trimming cost V 2 bases and J 4 bases; bases outside gene matches: 7. Here the CDR3 reads CASSYRDRGGLYGYTF. The CDR3 nucleotides are TGTGCCAGCAGTTACCGGGACAGGGGAGGTCTCTATGGCTACACCTTC.

The chain links TRBV6-5 to TRBJ1-5, with D uncertain. V lost 0 bases and J lost 1, with 7 bases in between. Germline CDR1 is MNHEY and CDR2 is SVGAGI. The CDR3 contains 15 residues. This CDR3 reads CASSYSGGSNQPQHF. The DNA of the CDR3 is TGTGCCAGCAGTTACTCCGGAGGGAGCAATCAGCCCCAGCATTTT.

The chain joins TRBV19 to TRBJ2-7; 11 positions agree with TRBD2. The CDR3 sequence is 18 residues long. Germline V gene sequence: CDR1 LNHDA, CDR2 SQIVND (reference sequence). V gave up 3 bases and J gave up 1 base; unmatched junction bases: 11. CDR3 region: CASSIVLALAGGSYEQYF. The CDR3 bases are TGTGCCAGTAGTATCGTCTTGGCGCTAGCGGGAGGATCCTACGAGCAGTACTTC.

The CDR3: CASSMVSGNQPQHF. The CDR3 region has the DNA TGTGCCAGTAGTATGGTATCCGGTAATCAGCCCCAGCATTTT. The chain employs TRBV19 and TRBJ1-5; D gene uncertain. The CDR3 loop spans 14 amino acids. From germline, CDR1 is LNHDA and CDR2 SQIVND (reference sequence). V was trimmed by 3 bases and J by 4 bases, leaving 10 bases between them.

CDR3 in DNA: TGTGCCAGCAGCTTAGCCGTGGGAGGACGAGATACGCAGTATTTT. It yields the protein CASSLAVGGRDTQYF. The rearrangement joins TRBV11-2 to TRBJ2-3, with D maybe TRBD2 (6 bases). Germline CDR1 and CDR2: SGHAT and FQNNGV. V shed 1 base and J shed 5 bases, with 13 bases lying between them. The length of the CDR3 is 15 residues.

The DNA for the CDR3 is TGTGCCAGCAGCCAAGATGGAAAGAACAGTCGTTCCGGGGCCAACGTCCTGACTTTC. It encodes CASSQDGKNSRSGANVLTF. The chain has TRBV3-1 (or the pseudogene TRBV3-2) and TRBJ2-6; the D is unclear. Per the germline V gene, CDR1 is LGHDT and CDR2 is YNNKEL (reference sequence). The V gene lost 0 bases and the J gene lost 4 bases, with 19 bases spanning the gap. This CDR3 comprises 19 residues.

The chain joins TRBV2 to TRBJ1-1, with a possible D match to TRBD1 (5 bases). The V gene lost 3 bases and the J gene lost 4 bases, with 12 bases spanning the gap. Germline V gene data show CDR1 as SNHLY and CDR2 as FYNNEI. This CDR3 has 14 amino acids. CDR3 DNA: TGTGCCAGCAGTGATCCCGGGAGGGGCACTGAAGCTTTCTTT. Its translation: CASSDPGRGTEAFF.

This chain joins TRBV19 and TRBJ1-6, with 10 nucleotides matching TRBD1. V lost 7 bases to trimming and J lost 9 bases; unmatched junction nucleotides: 12. Germline V gene data show CDR1 as LNHDA and CDR2 as SQIVND (reference sequence). This CDR3 is 16 amino acids long. The CDR3 DNA follows: TGTGCCAGTAAGCCGGGACAGGGGTCTTTAGGTTCACCCCTCCACTTT. This encodes CASKPGQGSLGSPLHF.

The DNA of the CDR3 is TGTGCCAGCACTACCGGGAGTGTCACCGGGGAGCTGTTTTTT. Its translation is CASTTGSVTGELFF. This chain connects TRBV6-5 to TRBJ2-2; D is possibly TRBD2 (6 bases). CDR1 is MNHEY and CDR2 is SVGAGI in the germline V gene. V lost 7 bases, J lost 4 bases, and 13 bases lay in between. The CDR3 has 14 amino acids.

The chain couples TRBV5-4 to TRBJ2-7; 7 nucleotides agree with TRBD1. The trim removed 3 bases at V and 2 bases at J, leaving 17 bases unmatched. CDR3 length: 18 amino acids. From germline, CDR1 is SGHNT and CDR2 YYREEE (reference sequence). The CDR3 region is CASSSSGTAISGPYEQYF. The CDR3 DNA is TGTGCCAGCAGCTCCTCCGGGACAGCCATCTCAGGGCCCTACGAGCAGTACTTC.

Written as DNA, the CDR3 is TGTGCCAGCAGTGACGTAGGGAGAAGCTACGAGCAGTACTTC. It codes for CASSDVGRSYEQYF. The chain joins TRBV2 to TRBJ2-7; possible D gene TRBD2, 5 bases. V shed 3 bases and J shed 3 bases, with 12 bases lying between them. This CDR3 comprises 14 residues. Germline CDR1 SNHLY, CDR2 FYNNEI.

The chain's CDR3 is CACSELAGEAGELFF. The CDR3 nucleotides read TGTGCCTGCTCAGAACTAGCGGGAGAAGCCGGGGAGCTGTTTTTT. The gene calls are TRBV30 and TRBJ2-2; 11 bases agree with TRBD2. J gave up 6 bases and V 6 bases, and 9 bases lay outside the gene matches. CDR1 and CDR2 (germline): GTSNPN, SVGIG (reference sequence). The CDR3 has 15 residues.

The V call is TRBV6-5, the J call TRBJ2-3; 7 nucleotides match TRBD2. Germline V gene data show CDR1 as MNHEY and CDR2 as SVGAGI. After removal of 9 bases from V and 1 base from J, the junction contained 10 bases not matched to a gene. The CDR3 has 15 residues. In nucleotides, the CDR3 is TGTGCCAGTAAGAGGGGACGGGAGGGCACAGATACGCAGTATTTT. Translating it yields CASKRGREGTDTQYF.

The V call is TRBV2, the J call TRBJ2-3; 12 positions match TRBD2. Germline CDR1 is SNHLY and CDR2 is FYNNEI. After removal of 9 bases from V and 0 bases from J, the junction contained 1 base not matched to a gene. The length of the CDR3 is 14 residues. CDR3 DNA: TGTGCCAGTGGGACTAGCGGGAGCACAGATACGCAGTATTTT. Its protein is CASGTSGSTDTQYF. The full variable domain, completed using reference TRBV2 and TRBJ2-3, is EPEVTQTPSHQVTQMGQEVILRCVPISNHLYFYWYRQILGQKVEFLVSFYNNEISEKSEIFDDQFSVERPDGSNFTLKIRSTKLEDSAMYFCASGTSGSTDTQYFGPGTRLTVL.

This rearrangement joins TRBV7-9 to TRBJ2-1; D is unresolved. V lost 0 bases and J 5 bases, leaving 5 bases between the germline ends. The CDR3 is made up of 13 amino acids. Germline V gene data show CDR1 as SEHNR and CDR2 as FQNEAQ (reference sequence). CDR3 sequence: CASSLASDNEQFF. For the CDR3, the DNA is TGTGCCAGCAGCTTAGCATCTGACAATGAGCAGTTCTTC.

The J gene is TRBJ2-7, the V gene TRBV19, with 13 bases lining up with TRBD2. The trim removed 5 bases at V and 3 bases at J, leaving 13 bases unmatched. Germline CDR1 is LNHDA and CDR2 is SQIVND (reference sequence). The CDR3 runs to 18 residues. The DNA for the CDR3 is TGTGCCAGTAGTTCAAAACCGGGACTAGCGGGGAGTTACTACGAGCAGTACTTC. The encoded protein is CASSSKPGLAGSYYEQYF.

This clone was recorded once. This rearrangement joins TRBV13 to TRBJ2-3; TRBD1 matches at 7 bases. This CDR3 contains 18 residues. Losses at the gene ends were 0 bases for V and 5 bases for J; bases not matched to a gene: 14. Looked up from germline, CDR1 is PRHDT and CDR2 is FYEKMQ (reference sequence). The CDR3 spells CASSLGLLTGKVGDTQYF. The DNA for the CDR3 is TGTGCCAGCAGCTTAGGCCTATTGACAGGGAAGGTGGGAGATACGCAGTATTTT.

The CDR3 sequence is CSASNGQNTEAFF. CDR3 bases: TGCAGTGCTAGTAATGGCCAGAACACTGAAGCTTTCTTT. The rearrangement joins TRBV20-1 to TRBJ1-1; no definite D call. Germline-derived CDR1 and CDR2 are DFQATT and SNEGSKA (reference sequence). The CDR3 sequence is 13 residues long. Trimming shortened V by 3 bases and J by 1 base, and 9 bases separated the two germline ends.

The chain's CDR3 is CASSLTDRRAYNEQFF. CDR3 sequence (DNA): TGTGCCAGCAGTCTAACCGACCGGAGGGCCTACAATGAGCAGTTCTTC. This rearrangement joins TRBV28 to TRBJ2-1, with D perhaps matching TRBD2 (6 bases). V was cut by 5 bases and J by 2 bases, with 16 bases left in between. Germline-derived CDR1 and CDR2 are MDHEN and SYDVKM. CDR3 length equals 16 residues.

The chain couples TRBV9 to TRBJ1-1; D is ambiguous. CDR3 length: 15 residues. Trimming stripped 4 bases from V and 3 bases from J, with 16 bases between. Germline-derived CDR1 and CDR2 are SGDLS and YYNGEE. This CDR3 is CASSPLRLGDTEAFF. The CDR3, as DNA: TGTGCCAGCAGCCCTCTAAGACTCGGGGACACTGAAGCTTTCTTT.

In nucleotides, the CDR3 is TGCAGCGTTGCCATGGCAGGGGGTTACATGAACACTGAAGCTTTCTTT. This gives the protein CSVAMAGGYMNTEAFF. The chain couples TRBV29-1 to TRBJ1-1, with 7 positions matching TRBD1. This CDR3 comprises 16 residues. Germline CDR1 SQVTM, CDR2 ANQGSEA. With V trimmed by 4 bases and J by 0 bases, 11 bases remained unmatched.

V and J are TRBV5-1 and TRBJ1-1; the match to TRBD1 covers 9 bases. V trimming: 0 bases; J trimming: 0 bases; junction bases outside the gene matches: 6. The CDR3 contains 17 residues. Germline lookup yields CDR1 SGHRS and CDR2 YFSETQ. The CDR3 DNA follows: TGCGCCAGCAGCTTGGCAGGGACAGGGAGTATGAACACTGAAGCTTTCTTT. Its protein product is CASSLAGTGSMNTEAFF.

The chain couples TRBV24-1 to TRBJ2-7; TRBD2 might be the D (5 bases). This CDR3 contains 12 residues. Per germline, CDR1 KGHDR and CDR2 SFDVKD. The V end lost 1 base, the J end lost 6 bases, and 6 bases lay between the germline ends. As DNA, the CDR3 is TGTGCCACCAGTGATTTAGAGGGCGAGCAGTACTTC. This translates into CATSDLEGEQYF.

The gene calls are TRBV4-1 and TRBJ2-7; no clear D. The CDR3 extends over 12 amino acids. V was trimmed by 3 bases and J by 7 bases, leaving 10 bases between them. Germline V CDR1 and CDR2: MGHRA, YSYEKL. DNA of the CDR3: TGCGCCAGCAGCCAGGTGACTTCGGAGCAGTACTTC. Its translation is CASSQVTSEQYF.